The rows below give T cell receptor beta chains drawn from one sample of a study of blood T cell repertoires in COVID-19. The assay was immunoSEQ multiplex PCR, and TCRdb's table has in-frame clones only and misses some. The sample yields some 190,000 clones, 81% seen once. Sequenced: peripheral blood. These receptors were taken from a woman aged 40 to 50 with COVID-19, enrolled during active disease. Each CDR3 is given with its conserved first and last residue. D genes are given only for firm matches. Clone size is stated in some rows and not others, as once, few, many or a class when expanded.

V gene,J gene,clone size,D gene,CDR3 protein,CDR3 DNA
TRBV11-1,TRBJ1-1,NA,NA,CASGRGDTEAFF,TGTGCCAGCGGGAGGGGGGACACTGAAGCTTTCTTT
TRBV7-9,TRBJ2-7,NA,TRBD2,CASSARTSGTHEQYF,TGTGCCAGCAGCGCCCGGACTAGCGGGACCCACGAGCAGTACTTC
TRBV7-6,TRBJ2-1,NA,TRBD1,CASSLVRTGTNEQFF,TGTGCCAGCAGCTTAGTGAGGACAGGGACCAATGAGCAGTTCTTC
TRBV2,TRBJ2-7,NA,TRBD1,CASSPPGQGPYEQYF,TGTGCCAGCAGTCCACCGGGACAGGGCCCCTACGAGCAGTACTTC
TRBV6-1,TRBJ2-1,NA,NA,CASSEAKGGLRNEQFF,TGTGCCAGCAGTGAAGCAAAAGGGGGATTGCGGAATGAGCAGTTCTTC
TRBV28,TRBJ2-1,NA,NA,CASSLRGHEQFF,TGTGCCAGCAGTTTAAGGGGTCATGAGCAGTTCTTC
TRBV30,TRBJ1-5,NA,NA,CAWSRGTGQPQHF,TGTGCCTGGAGTCGGGGGACTGGGCAGCCCCAGCATTTT
TRBV5-5,TRBJ1-6,NA,NA,CASSQGYNSPLHF,TGTGCCAGCAGCCAGGGATATAATTCACCCCTCCACTTT
TRBV14,TRBJ2-7,NA,NA,CASSLRDLTYEQYF,TGTGCCAGCAGCCTGCGGGACTTAACCTACGAGCAGTACTTC
TRBV18,TRBJ1-4,once,TRBD1,CASSTQGAEKLFF,TGTGCCAGCTCAACACAGGGGGCAGAAAAACTGTTTTTT
TRBV7-2,TRBJ2-3,NA,NA,CASSFGGLTDTQYF,TGTGCCAGCAGCTTTGGCGGGCTCACAGATACGCAGTATTTT
TRBV5-4,TRBJ1-2,NA,TRBD1,CASSHNRGQANYGYTF,TGTGCCAGCAGCCATAACCGTGGACAGGCTAACTATGGCTACACCTTC
TRBV3-1/TRBV3-2,TRBJ2-7,NA,TRBD1,CASSHPGQGWDEQYF,TGTGCCAGCAGCCACCCGGGACAGGGTTGGGACGAGCAGTACTTC
TRBV2,TRBJ1-3,once,TRBD1,CASQVQGVKGNTIYF,TGTGCCAGCCAGGTACAGGGGGTGAAGGGAAACACCATATATTTT
TRBV28,TRBJ1-2,NA,TRBD1,CASRRTGVGYGYTF,TGTGCCAGCAGGAGGACAGGGGTAGGTTATGGCTACACCTTC
TRBV29-1,TRBJ2-7,NA,TRBD1,CSVGGQGSYEQYF,TGCAGCGTGGGGGGACAGGGCTCCTACGAGCAGTACTTC
TRBV3-1/TRBV3-2,TRBJ1-2,once,NA,CASTPGASGLYGYTF,TGTGCCAGCACCCCGGGAGCGTCGGGCCTCTATGGCTACACCTTC
TRBV10-1,TRBJ1-1,once,NA,CASSRDIMNTEAFF,TGCGCCAGCAGTCGGGACATCATGAACACTGAAGCTTTCTTT
TRBV27,TRBJ2-7,NA,NA,CASSLSSQPFYEQYF,TGTGCCAGCAGTTTATCTAGTCAACCCTTCTACGAGCAGTACTTC
TRBV19,TRBJ2-7,NA,NA,CASSISQATYEQYF,TGTGCCAGTAGTATAAGCCAGGCGACCTACGAGCAGTACTTC
TRBV20-1,TRBJ2-3,once,NA,CSARGSMAQYF,TGCAGTGCTAGGGGCTCTATGGCGCAGTATTTT
TRBV18,TRBJ1-1,NA,NA,CASSDSGDAFAEAFF,TGTGCCAGCTCAGACTCAGGGGATGCCTTTGCTGAAGCTTTCTTT